One and the same sample provided the 8 T cell receptor beta chains below, sequenced in a study of blood T cell repertoires in COVID-19. Method: immunoSEQ multiplex PCR; TCRdb's copy keeps in-frame clones and lacks some. The table shows about 83,000 clones, with around 86% occurring only once. The sequencing input was peripheral blood. Source of these receptors: a man aged 50 to 60 with active COVID-19.

The V and J genes are TRBV29-1 and TRBJ2-5; D gene uncertain. This CDR3 has 12 residues. Trimming pared 5 bases from V and 5 bases from J, leaving 12 bases between. CDR1 is SQVTM and CDR2 is ANQGSEA in the germline V gene. As DNA, the CDR3 is TGCAGCGTTAGAAGTAGTTCGGAGACCCAGTACTTC. Amino acid sequence: CSVRSSSETQYF. Full variable domain (missing parts from reference TRBV29-1 and TRBJ2-5): SAVISQKPSRDICQRGTSLTIQCQVDSQVTMMFWYRQQPGQSLTLIATANQGSEATYESGFVIDKFPISRPNLTFSTLTVSNMSPEDSSIYLCSVRSSSETQYFGPGTRLLVL.

This clone appeared once. CDR3: CASRLSSGPYEQYF. The CDR3 coding sequence is TGTGCCAGCAGGCTATCTAGCGGCCCCTACGAGCAGTACTTC. This rearrangement joins TRBV28 to TRBJ2-7; 7 positions match TRBD2. The V and J ends lost 6 bases and 2 bases, in that order; junction bases with no gene match: 7. The CDR3 sequence is 14 residues long. Germline V lookup: CDR1 MDHEN, CDR2 SYDVKM.

The chain links TRBV7-2 to TRBJ2-3, with 9 nucleotides matching TRBD2. The CDR3 is 16 residues long. Trimming at V came to 6 bases and at J to 4 bases, leaving 11 bases not matched to a gene. Looked up from germline, CDR1 is SGHTA and CDR2 is FQGNSA. CDR3 residues: CASRRRAGGDSDTQYF. For the CDR3, the DNA is TGTGCCAGCAGGCGTAGAGCGGGAGGAGATTCAGATACGCAGTATTTT.

The chain employs TRBV28 and TRBJ2-7, with D maybe TRBD1 (5 bases). Germline V gene lookup returns CDR1 MDHEN and CDR2 SYDVKM. The CDR3 runs 14 residues. Deletions cut 6 bases from V and 0 bases from J, with 12 bases between. This chain's CDR3 is CASSLWQGSYEQYF. The CDR3 region has the DNA TGTGCCAGCAGCCTCTGGCAGGGCTCCTACGAGCAGTACTTC.

CDR3: CASSIWLQETQYF. Here the CDR3 DNA reads TGTGCCAGTAGTATCTGGCTCCAAGAGACCCAGTACTTC. The chain has TRBV19 and TRBJ2-5; D call uncertain. The CDR3 is 13 residues long. Trimming stripped 3 bases from V and 1 base from J, with 6 bases between. Germline V gene data show CDR1 as LNHDA and CDR2 as SQIVND (reference sequence).

The genes are TRBV7-6 and TRBJ1-1; TRBD1 is a possible D gene (5 bases). Per germline, CDR1 SGHVS and CDR2 FNYEAQ. V dropped 3 bases and J dropped 2 bases, with 10 bases sitting between them. The CDR3 consists of 14 residues. In nucleotides, the CDR3 is TGTGCCAGCAGCTTGGACAACCTTAACACTGAAGCTTTCTTT. Translating it yields CASSLDNLNTEAFF.

V is TRBV24-1 and J is TRBJ1-4, with a weak D call TRBD1 (6 bases). This CDR3 region has 13 residues. The germline gives CDR1 KGHDR, CDR2 SFDVKD. V was cut by 9 bases and J by 6 bases, with 13 bases left in between. The CDR3 nucleotides read TGTGCCACCGGAACAGGGCCGGATGAAAAACTGTTTTTT. Translation: CATGTGPDEKLFF.

V gene TRBV7-7 combines with J gene TRBJ2-1, with 7 bases lining up with TRBD1. CDR3 length equals 13 residues. V trimming: 2 bases; J trimming: 10 bases; junction bases outside the gene matches: 5. Germline lookup yields CDR1 SSHAT and CDR2 FNYEAQ (reference sequence). CDR3 in DNA: TGTGCCAGCAGCTTAACCGGACAGGAAGAGCAGTTCTTC. Protein sequence: CASSLTGQEEQFF.